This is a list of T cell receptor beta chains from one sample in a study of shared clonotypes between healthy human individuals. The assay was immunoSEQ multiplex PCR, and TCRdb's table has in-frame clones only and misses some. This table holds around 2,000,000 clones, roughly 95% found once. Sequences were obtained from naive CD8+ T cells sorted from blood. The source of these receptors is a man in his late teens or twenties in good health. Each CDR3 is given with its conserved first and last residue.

CDR3 protein: CASSPPEVFGEDSGNTIYF
V gene: TRBV18
J gene: TRBJ1-3

CDR3 protein: CASSTPRDSQNTGELFF
V gene: TRBV11-1
J gene: TRBJ2-2

CDR3 protein: CASSAWTGGGYGYTF
V gene: TRBV25-1
J gene: TRBJ1-2

CDR3 protein: CASTFESGVEAFF
V gene: TRBV2
J gene: TRBJ1-1

CDR3 protein: CARSIRQGADEQFF
V gene: TRBV5-3
J gene: TRBJ2-1

CDR3 protein: CASSESVLAATYEQYF
V gene: TRBV10-2
J gene: TRBJ2-7

CDR3 protein: CASSPQTGEDTQYF
V gene: TRBV7-9
J gene: TRBJ2-3

CDR3 protein: CSVTENYGYTF
V gene: TRBV29-1
J gene: TRBJ1-2

CDR3 protein: CASSYSTGSVSYEQYF
V gene: TRBV6-5
J gene: TRBJ2-7

CDR3 protein: CASSPRTSGYEQYF
V gene: TRBV27
J gene: TRBJ2-7

CDR3 protein: CASSDPQGGNEKLFF
V gene: TRBV6-1
J gene: TRBJ1-4

CDR3 protein: CASSLNTGELFF
V gene: TRBV25-1
J gene: TRBJ2-2

CDR3 protein: CASLYPQGRDYGYTF
V gene: TRBV2
J gene: TRBJ1-2

CDR3 protein: CASSFGRDTEAFF
V gene: TRBV5-6
J gene: TRBJ1-1

CDR3 protein: CASSSGWNTEAFF
V gene: TRBV7-9
J gene: TRBJ1-1

CDR3 protein: CASSGQVYEYQENTEAFF
V gene: TRBV10-2
J gene: TRBJ1-1

CDR3 protein: CASSRGSEQYF
V gene: TRBV27
J gene: TRBJ2-7

CDR3 protein: CASSPPGQVATNEKLFF
V gene: TRBV7-9
J gene: TRBJ1-4

CDR3 protein: CASSLGPTYEQYF
V gene: TRBV5-1
J gene: TRBJ2-7

CDR3 protein: CASSPADGGPKQYF
V gene: TRBV7-6
J gene: TRBJ2-7

CDR3 protein: CASSSTTGTWETQYF
V gene: TRBV11-3
J gene: TRBJ2-5

CDR3 protein: CAWSVSQPGELFF
V gene: TRBV30
J gene: TRBJ2-2

CDR3 protein: CASSDGPGGDYGYTF
V gene: TRBV6-1
J gene: TRBJ1-2

CDR3 protein: CASSEYNQGQVTF
V gene: TRBV25-1
J gene: TRBJ1-2

CDR3 protein: CASSEFGTEYGYTF
V gene: TRBV2
J gene: TRBJ1-2

CDR3 protein: CASSLRAMDEQFF
V gene: TRBV27
J gene: TRBJ2-1

CDR3 protein: CASSLALAGEWIGEQFF
V gene: TRBV7-8
J gene: TRBJ2-1

CDR3 protein: CASSLGAEGLQETQYF
V gene: TRBV7-6
J gene: TRBJ2-5

CDR3 protein: CSVDLGDGSYEQYF
V gene: TRBV29-1
J gene: TRBJ2-7

CDR3 protein: CAWSAPGRSYEQYF
V gene: TRBV30
J gene: TRBJ2-7

CDR3 protein: CASSLAGSSYEQYF
V gene: TRBV5-6
J gene: TRBJ2-7

CDR3 protein: CASGTSGRLSTDTQYF
V gene: TRBV2
J gene: TRBJ2-3

CDR3 protein: CASSPSERWGDTVNEQFF
V gene: TRBV28
J gene: TRBJ2-1

CDR3 protein: CASSWGMVVGEQFF
V gene: TRBV5-1
J gene: TRBJ2-1

CDR3 protein: CASRPGPKETQYF
V gene: TRBV27
J gene: TRBJ2-5

CDR3 protein: CASSLEEGLWEKLFF
V gene: TRBV7-9
J gene: TRBJ1-4

CDR3 protein: CASSGTGGTYNEQFF
V gene: TRBV14
J gene: TRBJ2-1

CDR3 protein: CAWGQENFNYGYTF
V gene: TRBV30
J gene: TRBJ1-2

CDR3 protein: CAWKAGTSNVLTF
V gene: TRBV30
J gene: TRBJ2-6

CDR3 protein: CASSELGEVQHF
V gene: TRBV2
J gene: TRBJ1-5

CDR3 protein: CAWSVRLGQVRTDTQYF
V gene: TRBV30
J gene: TRBJ2-3

CDR3 protein: CASSLAGRSPSYEQYF
V gene: TRBV5-1
J gene: TRBJ2-7

CDR3 protein: CASSFPGMNTEAFF
V gene: TRBV7-9
J gene: TRBJ1-1

CDR3 protein: CASSLDRGRMREQYF
V gene: TRBV11-2
J gene: TRBJ2-7

CDR3 protein: CASSSVKLSGANVLTF
V gene: TRBV28
J gene: TRBJ2-6

CDR3 protein: CATRGGEDSFTDTQYF
V gene: TRBV28
J gene: TRBJ2-3

CDR3 protein: CASSFSGGAYEQYF
V gene: TRBV25-1
J gene: TRBJ2-7

CDR3 protein: CASSLASLTGEQYF
V gene: TRBV28
J gene: TRBJ2-7